This T cell receptor (beta chain) originates from a study of PD-L1 blockade in urothelial cancer. Overall study: Samples came from 3 weeks, at the second dose, and 6 weeks into treatment. Across blood samples, T cells had a median count of approximately 140,000.

The sample's time point: pretreatment peripheral blood. The CDR3 spans 14 residues. J gave up 8 bases and V 5 bases, and 6 bases lay outside the gene matches. The germline gives CDR1 MNHEY, CDR2 SVGAGI. Profiled with immunoSEQ multiplex PCR; TCRdb holds only in-frame clones, not every one. The repertoire has around 63,000 clones, 81% of them found once; the top ten carry around 5.7%. The V gene is TRBV6-5, the J gene TRBJ2-1; 10 nucleotides align to TRBD1. The sample was PBMCs, taken around atezolizumab (anti-PD-L1) treatment. The source is a man between 70 and 80 years old with urothelial cancer. CDR3 in DNA: TGTGCCAGCAGTAGTCCGGGACAGGGGTATGAGCAGTTCTTC. Its translation is CASSSPGQGYEQFF.